This T cell receptor (beta chain) was identified during a study of blood T cell repertoires in COVID-19. Study-wide context: The United States, Italy and Spain provided the acute and convalescent COVID-19 samples. Sources were T cells, B-cell-depleted T cells, or PBMCs; the material itself was cDNA or gDNA.

In its sample, this clone ranks as medium-sized. Germline values: CDR1 MDHEN, CDR2 SYDVKM. Trimming stripped 3 bases from V and 3 bases from J, with 9 bases between. The CDR3 totals 15 residues. Original processing notes: Quantification of nucleated cells was approximated via reference gene primer amplification. Assay: immunoSEQ multiplex PCR; the TCRdb copy retains only in-frame clones and omits some. V, J and clone size are those of that table, while D and trimming were read from the DNA. The sample contains almost 30,000 clones, nearly 90% of which appear only once. This sequence originates from a human donor in a cohort sampled during active COVID-19. Sequenced sample: peripheral blood. The rearrangement links TRBV28 to TRBJ1-6; D uncertain. The CDR3: CASSFFEGYNSPLHF. CDR3 bases: TGTGCCAGCAGTTTTTTTGAGGGCTATAATTCACCCCTCCACTTT.